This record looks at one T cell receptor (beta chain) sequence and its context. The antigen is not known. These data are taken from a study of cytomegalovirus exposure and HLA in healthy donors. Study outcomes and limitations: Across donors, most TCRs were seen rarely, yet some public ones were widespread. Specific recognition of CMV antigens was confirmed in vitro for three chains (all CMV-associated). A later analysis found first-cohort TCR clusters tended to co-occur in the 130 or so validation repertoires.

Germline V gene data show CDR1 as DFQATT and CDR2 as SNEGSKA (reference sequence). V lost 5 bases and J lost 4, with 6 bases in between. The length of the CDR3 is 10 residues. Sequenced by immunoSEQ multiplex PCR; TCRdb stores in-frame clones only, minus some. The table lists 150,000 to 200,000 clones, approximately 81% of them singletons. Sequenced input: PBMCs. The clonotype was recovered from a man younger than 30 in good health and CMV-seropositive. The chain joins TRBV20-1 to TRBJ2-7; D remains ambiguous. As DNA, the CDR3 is TGCAGTGCTCTAGTTTACGAGCAGTACTTC. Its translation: CSALVYEQYF.